Listed below are T cell receptor beta chains from one sample, sequenced in a study of regulatory T cells in long-lasting Graves disease. Each CDR3 protein gets one entry after TCRdb re-called the multiplex PCR reads with MiXCR. This table holds under 450,000 distinct CDR3 sequences, 16% found once. These same data were also listed under a study on T cells in Graves' hyperthyroidism and ophthalmopathy.

The sample consisted of peripheral blood mononuclear cells (PBMCs), taken at new diagnosis, from a patient treated with antithyroid drugs. Source of these receptors: a woman aged 18-29 years with Graves disease. Both conserved end residues are part of each CDR3. The order of the fields is V gene, clone size, D gene, J gene, CDR3 protein, CDR3 DNA. The D gene is left open where the match is weak. Some rows have no size entry. The others give once, few or many, or a class for an expanded clone.

v_gene: TRBV6-1
abundance: many
d_gene: .
j_gene: TRBJ1-1
CDR3aa: CASSEAAVGVFGTEAFF
CDR3nt: TGTGCCAGCAGTGAAGCGGCGGTAGGTGTTTTCGGCACTGAAGCTTTCTTT

v_gene: TRBV6-1
abundance: many
d_gene: .
j_gene: TRBJ1-2
CDR3aa: CASTRTGFPGYGYTF
CDR3nt: TGTGCCAGCACCAGAACAGGGTTCCCAGGCTATGGCTACACCTTC

v_gene: TRBV6-1
abundance: many
d_gene: .
j_gene: TRBJ2-2
CDR3aa: CASSEGEIGELFF
CDR3nt: TGTGCCAGCAGTGAAGGGGAGATCGGGGAGCTGTTTTTT

v_gene: TRBV28
abundance: many
d_gene: .
j_gene: TRBJ1-6
CDR3aa: CASSLLQASYNSPLHF
CDR3nt: TGTGCCAGCAGTTTACTACAGGCCTCCTATAATTCACCCCTCCACTTT

v_gene: TRBV7-2
abundance: many
d_gene: .
j_gene: TRBJ1-2
CDR3aa: CASRLWGRGSNYGYTF
CDR3nt: TGTGCCAGCAGGCTGTGGGGGAGGGGGTCTAACTATGGCTACACCTTC

v_gene: TRBV4-1
abundance: .
d_gene: .
j_gene: TRBJ1-2
CDR3aa: CASSLDGPFYGYTF
CDR3nt: TGCGCCAGCAGCCTCGACGGACCATTCTATGGCTACACCTTC

v_gene: TRBV7-8
abundance: few
d_gene: TRBD1
j_gene: TRBJ1-2
CDR3aa: CASSLPDRVGIDGYTF
CDR3nt: TGTGCCAGCAGCTTGCCTGACAGGGTAGGGATTGATGGCTACACCTTC

v_gene: TRBV6-1
abundance: few
d_gene: TRBD1
j_gene: TRBJ2-7
CDR3aa: CASRATGSTYEQYF
CDR3nt: TGTGCCAGCAGGGCGACAGGGAGTACCTACGAGCAGTACTTC

v_gene: TRBV5-4
abundance: many
d_gene: .
j_gene: TRBJ2-3
CDR3aa: CASSGGGLTDTQYF
CDR3nt: TGTGCCAGCAGCGGAGGGGGACTCACAGATACGCAGTATTTT

v_gene: TRBV11-2
abundance: many
d_gene: TRBD2
j_gene: TRBJ2-1
CDR3aa: CASSLVLAGVDNEQFF
CDR3nt: TGTGCCAGCAGCTTGGTCCTAGCGGGGGTTGACAATGAGCAGTTCTTC

v_gene: TRBV10-3
abundance: .
d_gene: .
j_gene: TRBJ2-3
CDR3aa: CAISDHQGIAVTTDTQYF
CDR3nt: TGTGCCATCAGTGACCATCAGGGGATAGCGGTTACCACAGATACGCAGTATTTT

v_gene: TRBV6-1
abundance: many
d_gene: .
j_gene: TRBJ2-7
CDR3aa: CASSEGGGAYEQYF
CDR3nt: TGTGCCAGCAGTGAGGGTGGCGGGGCGTACGAGCAGTACTTC

v_gene: TRBV20-1
abundance: many
d_gene: TRBD2
j_gene: TRBJ2-3
CDR3aa: CSASPTSGIGDTQYF
CDR3nt: TGCAGTGCATCTCCGACTAGCGGGATCGGGGATACGCAGTATTTT

v_gene: TRBV20-1
abundance: many
d_gene: TRBD2
j_gene: TRBJ2-1
CDR3aa: CSARFTSGHTGSNEQFF
CDR3nt: TGCAGTGCCCGCTTTACTAGCGGCCACACGGGTAGCAATGAGCAGTTCTTC

v_gene: TRBV2
abundance: many
d_gene: .
j_gene: TRBJ2-1
CDR3aa: CASSVDRSSYNEQFF
CDR3nt: TGTGCCAGCAGCGTAGACAGGAGCTCCTACAATGAGCAGTTCTTC

v_gene: TRBV7-3
abundance: .
d_gene: .
j_gene: TRBJ2-1
CDR3aa: CASSPGLDNEQFF
CDR3nt: TGTGCCAGCAGCCCTGGACTCGACAATGAGCAGTTCTTC

v_gene: TRBV30
abundance: many
d_gene: TRBD1
j_gene: TRBJ2-2
CDR3aa: CAWSETGSGELFF
CDR3nt: TGTGCCTGGAGTGAGACAGGGTCTGGGGAGCTGTTTTTT

v_gene: TRBV3-1
abundance: many
d_gene: .
j_gene: TRBJ1-5
CDR3aa: CASSQHRGGIRDQPQHF
CDR3nt: TGTGCCAGCAGCCAACATCGGGGGGGTATAAGGGATCAGCCCCAGCATTTT

v_gene: TRBV9
abundance: .
d_gene: .
j_gene: TRBJ2-2
CDR3aa: CASSVPGGGTGELFF
CDR3nt: TGTGCCAGCAGCGTACCAGGGGGGGGCACCGGGGAGCTGTTTTTT

v_gene: TRBV29-1
abundance: .
d_gene: .
j_gene: TRBJ2-1
CDR3aa: CSAPAEAGADNEQFF
CDR3nt: TGCAGCGCTCCGGCGGAGGCGGGGGCTGACAATGAGCAGTTCTTC

v_gene: TRBV14
abundance: few
d_gene: .
j_gene: TRBJ2-3
CDR3aa: CASSLPMATTDTQYF
CDR3nt: TGTGCCAGCAGCCTCCCCATGGCGACGACAGATACGCAGTATTTT

v_gene: TRBV25-1
abundance: few
d_gene: TRBD1
j_gene: TRBJ2-7
CDR3aa: CASSLTGATLWDEQYF
CDR3nt: TGTGCCAGCAGCCTAACAGGGGCCACCTTATGGGACGAGCAGTACTTC

v_gene: TRBV4-2
abundance: .
d_gene: TRBD2
j_gene: TRBJ2-3
CDR3aa: CASSQARRTSDRYTDTQYF
CDR3nt: TGTGCCAGCAGCCAAGCCCGGAGGACTAGCGACAGATACACAGATACGCAGTATTTT

v_gene: TRBV6-1
abundance: many
d_gene: .
j_gene: TRBJ1-1
CDR3aa: CASSEQGTNTEAFF
CDR3nt: TGTGCCAGCAGTGAACAGGGGACGAACACTGAAGCTTTCTTT

v_gene: TRBV7-8
abundance: many
d_gene: TRBD1
j_gene: TRBJ2-6
CDR3aa: CASSLARQGRSGANVLTF
CDR3nt: TGTGCCAGCAGCTTAGCCCGACAGGGACGCTCTGGGGCCAACGTCCTGACTTTC

v_gene: TRBV24-1
abundance: many
d_gene: .
j_gene: TRBJ2-1
CDR3aa: CATSGRAYYNEQFF
CDR3nt: TGTGCCACCAGTGGTCGGGCCTACTACAATGAGCAGTTCTTC

v_gene: TRBV28
abundance: many
d_gene: TRBD1
j_gene: TRBJ1-1
CDR3aa: CASRTTSGQAYTEAFF
CDR3nt: TGTGCCAGCAGGACCACGTCGGGACAGGCGTACACTGAAGCTTTCTTT

v_gene: TRBV4-1
abundance: .
d_gene: TRBD2
j_gene: TRBJ2-7
CDR3aa: CASSQVLVSGRETYEQYF
CDR3nt: TGCGCCAGCAGCCAAGTTCTCGTCTCGGGGCGGGAGACGTACGAGCAGTACTTC

v_gene: TRBV6-1
abundance: .
d_gene: TRBD2
j_gene: TRBJ2-4
CDR3aa: CASSLAGGPFENIQYF
CDR3nt: TGTGCCAGCAGCCTAGCGGGAGGGCCCTTCGAAAACATTCAGTACTTC

v_gene: TRBV28
abundance: many
d_gene: .
j_gene: TRBJ1-1
CDR3aa: CASSLRESGGTEAFF
CDR3nt: TGTGCCAGCAGTTTAAGGGAATCCGGGGGCACTGAAGCTTTCTTT

v_gene: TRBV24-1
abundance: many
d_gene: .
j_gene: TRBJ2-1
CDR3aa: CATSDLASSYNEQFF
CDR3nt: TGTGCCACCAGTGATTTGGCTAGCTCCTACAATGAGCAGTTCTTC

v_gene: TRBV5-1
abundance: many
d_gene: .
j_gene: TRBJ1-6
CDR3aa: CASSLGESVSPLHF
CDR3nt: TGCGCCAGCAGCTTGGGGGAATCGGTTTCACCCCTCCACTTT

v_gene: TRBV5-1
abundance: few
d_gene: TRBD2
j_gene: TRBJ2-1
CDR3aa: CASSRTSGTSGFYNEQFF
CDR3nt: TGCGCCAGCAGCAGAACTTCCGGGACTAGCGGATTCTACAATGAGCAGTTCTTC

v_gene: TRBV20-1
abundance: many
d_gene: .
j_gene: TRBJ2-3
CDR3aa: CSARVGGTDTQYF
CDR3nt: TGCAGTGCTAGAGTAGGGGGGACAGATACGCAGTATTTT

v_gene: TRBV7-2
abundance: many
d_gene: .
j_gene: TRBJ2-7
CDR3aa: CASSLSRGTSTIYEQYF
CDR3nt: TGTGCCAGCAGCTTATCCCGGGGCACCTCTACCATCTACGAGCAGTACTTC

v_gene: TRBV20-1
abundance: many
d_gene: TRBD2
j_gene: TRBJ2-5
CDR3aa: CSARDAPSGKETQYF
CDR3nt: TGCAGTGCTAGAGATGCGCCTAGCGGGAAAGAGACCCAGTACTTC

v_gene: TRBV3-1
abundance: .
d_gene: .
j_gene: TRBJ2-7
CDR3aa: CASSLYNEQYF
CDR3nt: TGTGCCAGCAGTCTATACAATGAGCAGTACTTC

v_gene: TRBV28
abundance: few
d_gene: .
j_gene: TRBJ2-6
CDR3aa: CASSFRDWANVLTF
CDR3nt: TGTGCCAGCAGTTTCAGGGACTGGGCCAACGTCCTGACTTTC

v_gene: TRBV2
abundance: .
d_gene: .
j_gene: TRBJ2-2
CDR3aa: CASRRQSSTGELFF
CDR3nt: TGTGCCAGCAGGAGACAGTCCAGCACCGGGGAGCTGTTTTTT

v_gene: TRBV24-1
abundance: few
d_gene: TRBD1
j_gene: TRBJ2-1
CDR3aa: CATSDTPRDRAYDEQFF
CDR3nt: TGTGCCACCAGTGATACCCCCCGGGACAGGGCGTATGATGAGCAGTTCTTC

v_gene: TRBV28
abundance: many
d_gene: TRBD2
j_gene: TRBJ2-7
CDR3aa: CASSVAGENEQYF
CDR3nt: TGTGCCAGCAGTGTAGCGGGAGAGAACGAGCAGTACTTC

v_gene: TRBV20-1
abundance: .
d_gene: TRBD1
j_gene: TRBJ1-2
CDR3aa: CSTQGAGGYTF
CDR3nt: TGCAGTACGCAGGGGGCCGGAGGCTACACCTTC

v_gene: TRBV5-1
abundance: many
d_gene: TRBD1
j_gene: TRBJ1-2
CDR3aa: CASSYYRGRNYGYTF
CDR3nt: TGCGCCAGCAGCTACTACAGGGGGAGGAACTATGGCTACACCTTC

v_gene: TRBV9
abundance: few
d_gene: .
j_gene: TRBJ1-5
CDR3aa: CASSDPTYRRRHYSTDTQHF
CDR3nt: TGTGCCAGTAGCGATCCCACCTACCGGAGACGGCATTATAGCACAGATACGCAGCATTTT

v_gene: TRBV20-1
abundance: many
d_gene: .
j_gene: TRBJ2-5
CDR3aa: CSAWAGSVQETQYF
CDR3nt: TGCAGTGCGTGGGCGGGGAGTGTCCAAGAGACCCAGTACTTC

v_gene: TRBV19
abundance: few
d_gene: .
j_gene: TRBJ1-2
CDR3aa: CASSTYTANYGYTF
CDR3nt: TGTGCCAGTAGTACCTACACCGCTAACTATGGCTACACCTTC

v_gene: TRBV19
abundance: few
d_gene: .
j_gene: TRBJ2-7
CDR3aa: CASSPGRAGPTEQYF
CDR3nt: TGTGCCAGTAGTCCCGGGCGAGCGGGCCCCACCGAGCAGTACTTC

v_gene: TRBV12-3/TRBV12-4
abundance: few
d_gene: .
j_gene: TRBJ2-1
CDR3aa: CASRRGSEQFF
CDR3nt: TGTGCCAGCAGGCGAGGGTCCGAGCAGTTCTTC

v_gene: TRBV27
abundance: few
d_gene: TRBD1
j_gene: TRBJ1-5
CDR3aa: CASSLVRGRGNQPQHF
CDR3nt: TGTGCCAGCAGTTTAGTCAGGGGGCGGGGCAATCAGCCCCAGCATTTT

v_gene: TRBV7-9
abundance: many
d_gene: TRBD2
j_gene: TRBJ2-7
CDR3aa: CASSPKSSSGGFYEQYF
CDR3nt: TGTGCCAGCAGCCCAAAGAGTTCTAGCGGAGGGTTCTACGAGCAGTACTTC

v_gene: TRBV5-1
abundance: many
d_gene: TRBD2
j_gene: TRBJ2-1
CDR3aa: CASSLTSGGSVEQFF
CDR3nt: TGCGCCAGCAGCTTAACTAGCGGGGGTAGCGTTGAGCAGTTCTTC

v_gene: TRBV29-1
abundance: few
d_gene: .
j_gene: TRBJ2-4
CDR3aa: CSVEVGEGELNIQYF
CDR3nt: TGCAGCGTTGAAGTGGGGGAAGGGGAGCTCAACATTCAGTACTTC

v_gene: TRBV11-2
abundance: many
d_gene: TRBD2
j_gene: TRBJ2-7
CDR3aa: CASSPARLPGLADSYEQYF
CDR3nt: TGTGCCAGCAGCCCCGCCCGCCTCCCGGGACTAGCGGACTCCTACGAGCAGTACTTC

v_gene: TRBV12-3/TRBV12-4
abundance: .
d_gene: TRBD2
j_gene: TRBJ2-3
CDR3aa: CASSSSVLAGGGTDTQYF
CDR3nt: TGTGCCAGCAGCAGCTCAGTACTAGCGGGAGGGGGGACAGATACGCAGTATTTT

v_gene: TRBV18
abundance: many
d_gene: .
j_gene: TRBJ1-1
CDR3aa: CASSPRRGEAFF
CDR3nt: TGTGCCAGCTCACCTAGGAGGGGTGAAGCTTTCTTT

v_gene: TRBV13
abundance: .
d_gene: .
j_gene: TRBJ1-3
CDR3aa: CASSLVVGDYSGNTIYF
CDR3nt: TGTGCCAGCAGCTTAGTTGTGGGAGACTACTCTGGAAACACCATATATTTT

v_gene: TRBV5-4
abundance: once
d_gene: TRBD2
j_gene: TRBJ2-1
CDR3aa: CASSLWGGNEQFF
CDR3nt: TGTGCCAGCAGCTTGTGGGGAGGGAATGAGCAGTTCTTC

v_gene: TRBV28
abundance: many
d_gene: .
j_gene: TRBJ2-7
CDR3aa: CASSSETGSEQYF
CDR3nt: TGTGCCAGCAGTTCCGAAACAGGGTCTGAGCAGTACTTC

v_gene: TRBV2
abundance: many
d_gene: .
j_gene: TRBJ2-7
CDR3aa: CASGGQPYEQYF
CDR3nt: TGTGCCAGCGGCGGACAGCCCTACGAGCAGTACTTC

v_gene: TRBV28
abundance: many
d_gene: TRBD2
j_gene: TRBJ2-5
CDR3aa: CASSGGGNWGTQYF
CDR3nt: TGTGCCAGCAGTGGGGGGGGTAACTGGGGAACCCAGTACTTC